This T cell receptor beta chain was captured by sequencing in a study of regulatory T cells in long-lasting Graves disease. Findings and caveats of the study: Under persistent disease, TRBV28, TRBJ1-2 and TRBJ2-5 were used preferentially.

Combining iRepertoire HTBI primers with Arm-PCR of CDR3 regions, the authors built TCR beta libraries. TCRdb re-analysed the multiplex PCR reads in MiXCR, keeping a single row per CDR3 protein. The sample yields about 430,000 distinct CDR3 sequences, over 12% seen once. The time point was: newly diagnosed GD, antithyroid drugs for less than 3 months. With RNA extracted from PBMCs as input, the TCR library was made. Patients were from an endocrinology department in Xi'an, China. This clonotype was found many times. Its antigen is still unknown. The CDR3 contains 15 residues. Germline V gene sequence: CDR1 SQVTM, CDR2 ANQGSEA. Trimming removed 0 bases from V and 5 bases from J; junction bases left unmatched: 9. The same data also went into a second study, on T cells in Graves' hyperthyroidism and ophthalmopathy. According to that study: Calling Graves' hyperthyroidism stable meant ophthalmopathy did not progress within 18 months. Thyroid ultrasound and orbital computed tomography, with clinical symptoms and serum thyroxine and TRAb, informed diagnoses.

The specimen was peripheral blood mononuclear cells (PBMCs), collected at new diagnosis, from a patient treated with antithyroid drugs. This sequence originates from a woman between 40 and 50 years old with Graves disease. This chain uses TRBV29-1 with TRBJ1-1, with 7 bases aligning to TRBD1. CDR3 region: CSVEDDRAIGTEAFF. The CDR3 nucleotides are TGCAGCGTTGAAGACGACAGGGCCATCGGGACTGAAGCTTTCTTT.